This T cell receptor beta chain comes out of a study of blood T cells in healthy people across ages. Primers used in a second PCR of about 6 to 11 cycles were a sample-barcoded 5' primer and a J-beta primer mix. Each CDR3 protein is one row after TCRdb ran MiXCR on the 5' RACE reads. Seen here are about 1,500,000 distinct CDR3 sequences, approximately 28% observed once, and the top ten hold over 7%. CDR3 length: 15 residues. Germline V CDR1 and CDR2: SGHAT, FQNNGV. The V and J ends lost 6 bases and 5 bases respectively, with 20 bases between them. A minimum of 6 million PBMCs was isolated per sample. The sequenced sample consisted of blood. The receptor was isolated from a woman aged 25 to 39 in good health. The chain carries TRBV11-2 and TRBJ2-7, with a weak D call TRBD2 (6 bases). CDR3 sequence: CASRSPGRGTHEQYF. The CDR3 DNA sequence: TGTGCCAGCAGATCACCGGGACGGGGGACCCACGAGCAGTACTTC.